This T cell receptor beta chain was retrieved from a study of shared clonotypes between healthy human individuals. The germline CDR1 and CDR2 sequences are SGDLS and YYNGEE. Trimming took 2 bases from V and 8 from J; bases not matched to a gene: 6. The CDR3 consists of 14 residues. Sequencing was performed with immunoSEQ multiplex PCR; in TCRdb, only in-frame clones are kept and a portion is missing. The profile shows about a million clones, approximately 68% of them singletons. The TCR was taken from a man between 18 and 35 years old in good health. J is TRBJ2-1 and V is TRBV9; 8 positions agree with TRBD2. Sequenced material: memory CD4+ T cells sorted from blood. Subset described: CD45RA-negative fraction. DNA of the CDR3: TGTGCCAGCAGCGTCTTAGCGGGATCGCATGAGCAGTTCTTC. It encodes CASSVLAGSHEQFF.